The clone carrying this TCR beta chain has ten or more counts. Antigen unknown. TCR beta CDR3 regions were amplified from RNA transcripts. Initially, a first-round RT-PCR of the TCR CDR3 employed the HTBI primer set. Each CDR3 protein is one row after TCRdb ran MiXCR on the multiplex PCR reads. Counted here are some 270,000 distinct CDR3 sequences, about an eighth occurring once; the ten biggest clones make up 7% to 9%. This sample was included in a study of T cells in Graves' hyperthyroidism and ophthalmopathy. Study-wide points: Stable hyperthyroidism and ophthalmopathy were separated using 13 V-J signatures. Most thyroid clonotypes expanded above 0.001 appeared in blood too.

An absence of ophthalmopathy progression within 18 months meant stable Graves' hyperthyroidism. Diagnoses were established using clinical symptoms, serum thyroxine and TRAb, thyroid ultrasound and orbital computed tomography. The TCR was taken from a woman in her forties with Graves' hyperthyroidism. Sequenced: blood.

CDR3 in amino acids: CSVIVQTETQYF. Written as DNA, the CDR3 is TGCAGCGTCATCGTCCAGACAGAGACCCAGTACTTC. This rearrangement joins TRBV29-1 to TRBJ2-5; D ambiguous. The CDR3 extends over 12 amino acids. The V end lost 6 bases, the J end lost 4 bases, and 12 bases lay between the germline ends. Germline assignment: CDR1 SQVTM and CDR2 ANQGSEA.